The following is a T cell receptor beta chain sequence with its context. The sample belongs to a study of cytomegalovirus exposure and HLA in healthy donors. PCR was performed using 60 Vbeta and 13 Jbeta primers. Generated by immunoSEQ multiplex PCR, the TCRdb table keeps only in-frame clones and is missing some. The sample has tens of thousands of clones, roughly 73% seen once. Germline V gene sequence: CDR1 SNHLY, CDR2 FYNNEI. V lost 8 bases, J lost 0 bases, and 14 bases lay in between. CDR3 length: 15 residues. The rearrangement joins TRBV2 to TRBJ2-1; D is possibly TRBD2 (5 bases). This TCR came from a woman in her thirties or forties in good health and CMV-seropositive. The sequencing sample was made of PBMCs. CDR3 sequence (DNA): TGTGCCAGCCAAATCGAGGGAAGCTCCTACAATGAGCAGTTCTTC. Residues: CASQIEGSSYNEQFF.